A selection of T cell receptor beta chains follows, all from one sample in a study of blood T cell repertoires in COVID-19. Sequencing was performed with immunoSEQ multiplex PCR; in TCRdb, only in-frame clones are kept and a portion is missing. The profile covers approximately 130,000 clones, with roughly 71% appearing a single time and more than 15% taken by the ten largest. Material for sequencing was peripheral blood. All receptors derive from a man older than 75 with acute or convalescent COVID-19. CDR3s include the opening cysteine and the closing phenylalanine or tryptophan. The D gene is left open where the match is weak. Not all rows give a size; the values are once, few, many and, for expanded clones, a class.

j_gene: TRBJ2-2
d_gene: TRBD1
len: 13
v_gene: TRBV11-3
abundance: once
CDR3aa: CASRQGGTGELFF
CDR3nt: TGTGCCAGTCGACAGGGTGGCACCGGGGAGCTGTTTTTT

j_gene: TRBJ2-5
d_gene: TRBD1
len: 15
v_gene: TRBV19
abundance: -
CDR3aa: CASSGTGLREETQYF
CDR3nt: TGTGCCAGTAGTGGGACAGGGTTGAGGGAAGAGACCCAGTACTTC

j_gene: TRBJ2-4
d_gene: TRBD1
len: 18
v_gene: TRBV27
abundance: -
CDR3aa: CASSLLPPGQIAKNIQYF
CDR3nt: TGTGCCAGCAGTTTACTCCCTCCGGGACAGATAGCCAAAAACATTCAGTACTTC

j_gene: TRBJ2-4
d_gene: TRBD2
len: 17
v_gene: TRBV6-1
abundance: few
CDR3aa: CASSEMLAGLVGNIQYF
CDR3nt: TGTGCCAGCAGTGAAATGCTAGCGGGGTTGGTTGGAAACATTCAGTACTTC

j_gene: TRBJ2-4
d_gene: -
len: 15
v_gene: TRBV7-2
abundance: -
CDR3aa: CASSLDGLAKNIQYF
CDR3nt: TGTGCCAGCAGCTTAGATGGCTTAGCCAAAAACATTCAGTACTTC

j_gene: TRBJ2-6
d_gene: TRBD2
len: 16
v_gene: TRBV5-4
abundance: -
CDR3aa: CASKAGRSSGANVLTF
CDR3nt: TGTGCCAGCAAAGCGGGACGTTCCTCTGGGGCCAACGTCCTGACTTTC

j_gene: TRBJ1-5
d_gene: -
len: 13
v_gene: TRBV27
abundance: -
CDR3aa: CASSLGLSQPQHF
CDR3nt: TGTGCCAGCAGTTTGGGGCTAAGTCAGCCCCAGCATTTT

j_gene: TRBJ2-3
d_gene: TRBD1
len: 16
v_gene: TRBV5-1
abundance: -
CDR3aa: CASSLGQGVGTDTQYF
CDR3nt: TGCGCCAGCAGCTTGGGACAGGGTGTTGGCACAGATACGCAGTATTTT

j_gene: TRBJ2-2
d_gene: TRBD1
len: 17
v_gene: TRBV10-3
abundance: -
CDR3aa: CAISEPGTGGFGGELFF
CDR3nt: TGTGCCATCAGTGAGCCCGGGACAGGGGGCTTTGGCGGGGAGCTGTTTTTT

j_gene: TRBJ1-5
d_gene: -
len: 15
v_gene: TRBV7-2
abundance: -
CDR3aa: CASSRGGRSNQPQHF
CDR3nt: TGTGCCAGCAGCAGAGGGGGACGGAGCAATCAGCCCCAGCATTTT

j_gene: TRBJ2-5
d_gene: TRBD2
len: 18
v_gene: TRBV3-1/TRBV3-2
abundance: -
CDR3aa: CASSSRKAGGIAQETQYF
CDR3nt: TGTGCCAGCAGCTCCCGTAAAGCGGGGGGGATTGCACAAGAGACCCAGTACTTC

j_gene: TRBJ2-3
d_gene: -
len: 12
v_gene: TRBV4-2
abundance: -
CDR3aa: CASSQEGDTQYF
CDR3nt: TGTGCCAGCAGCCAGGAGGGGGATACGCAGTATTTT

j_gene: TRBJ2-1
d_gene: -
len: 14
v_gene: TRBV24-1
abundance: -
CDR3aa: CATSQPGSVNEQFF
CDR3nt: TGTGCCACCAGTCAGCCGGGGAGTGTCAATGAGCAGTTCTTC

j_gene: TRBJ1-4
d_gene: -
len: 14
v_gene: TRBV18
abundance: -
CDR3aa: CASSRRDSNEKLFF
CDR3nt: TGTGCCAGCTCACGCAGGGACTCAAATGAAAAACTGTTTTTT

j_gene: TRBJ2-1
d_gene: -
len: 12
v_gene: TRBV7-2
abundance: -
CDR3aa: CASNDRLNEQFF
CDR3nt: TGTGCCAGCAACGACAGGTTAAATGAGCAGTTCTTC

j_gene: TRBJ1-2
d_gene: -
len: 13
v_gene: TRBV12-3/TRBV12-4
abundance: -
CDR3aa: CASSLQGNYGYTF
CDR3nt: TGTGCCAGCAGTTTACAGGGAAACTATGGCTACACCTTC

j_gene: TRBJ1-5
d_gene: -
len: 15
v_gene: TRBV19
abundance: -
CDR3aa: CATTNTGISNQPQHF
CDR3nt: TGTGCCACCACCAATACCGGGATTAGCAATCAGCCCCAGCATTTT

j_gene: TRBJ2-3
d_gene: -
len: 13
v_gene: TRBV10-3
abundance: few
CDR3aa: CAISRTNTDTQYF
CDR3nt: TGTGCCATCAGTAGAACAAACACAGATACGCAGTATTTT

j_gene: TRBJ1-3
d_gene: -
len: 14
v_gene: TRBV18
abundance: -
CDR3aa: CASSPPSGENTIYF
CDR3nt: TGTGCCAGCTCACCACCGTCTGGGGAGAACACCATATATTTT

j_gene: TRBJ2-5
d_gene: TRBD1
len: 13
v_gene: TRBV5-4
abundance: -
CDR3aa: CASSRDRGETQYF
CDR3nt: TGTGCCAGCAGCAGGGACAGGGGAGAGACCCAGTACTTC

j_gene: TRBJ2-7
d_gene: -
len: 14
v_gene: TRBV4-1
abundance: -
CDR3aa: CASSPAGGLREQYF
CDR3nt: TGCGCCAGCAGCCCTGCCGGGGGGCTTCGCGAGCAGTACTTC

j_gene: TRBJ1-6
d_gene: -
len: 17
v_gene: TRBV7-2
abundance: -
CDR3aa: CASSKDSPYPYNSPLHF
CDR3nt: TGTGCCAGCAGCAAGGACAGCCCTTACCCCTATAATTCACCCCTCCACTTT

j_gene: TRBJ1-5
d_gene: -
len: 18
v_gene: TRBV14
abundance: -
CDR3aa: CASSQGGQGQLCNQPQHF
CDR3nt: TGTGCCAGCAGCCAAGGGGGGCAGGGTCAACTGTGCAATCAGCCCCAGCATTTT

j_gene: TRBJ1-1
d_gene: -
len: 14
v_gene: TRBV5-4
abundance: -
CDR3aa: CASSLTRVNTEAFF
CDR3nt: TGTGCCAGCAGCTTGACCAGGGTTAACACTGAAGCTTTCTTT

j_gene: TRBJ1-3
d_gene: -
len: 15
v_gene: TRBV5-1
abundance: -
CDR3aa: CASSATAGSGNTIYF
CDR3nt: TGCGCCAGCAGCGCAACAGCCGGCTCTGGAAACACCATATATTTT

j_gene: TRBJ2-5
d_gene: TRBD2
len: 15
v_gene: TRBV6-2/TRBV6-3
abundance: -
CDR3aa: CASSYGGGFQVAQYF
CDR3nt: TGTGCCAGCAGTTACGGCGGGGGGTTCCAGGTGGCCCAGTACTTC

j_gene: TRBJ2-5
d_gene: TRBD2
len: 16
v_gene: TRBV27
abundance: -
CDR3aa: CASSPRTSGGALAQYF
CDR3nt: TGTGCCAGCAGCCCCAGGACTAGCGGGGGGGCTTTGGCCCAGTACTTC

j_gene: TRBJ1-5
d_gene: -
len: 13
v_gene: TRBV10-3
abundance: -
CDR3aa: CAIRLTRDQPQHF
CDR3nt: TGTGCCATCAGGCTAACCCGAGATCAGCCCCAGCATTTT

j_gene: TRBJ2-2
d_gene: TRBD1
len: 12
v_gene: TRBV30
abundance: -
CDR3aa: CAWGDRAGELFF
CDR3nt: TGTGCCTGGGGGGACAGGGCCGGGGAGCTGTTTTTT

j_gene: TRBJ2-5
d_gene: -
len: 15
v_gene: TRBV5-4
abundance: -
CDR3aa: CASSFEGKRVETQYF
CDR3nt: TGTGCCAGCAGCTTTGAAGGGAAGAGGGTGGAGACCCAGTACTTC

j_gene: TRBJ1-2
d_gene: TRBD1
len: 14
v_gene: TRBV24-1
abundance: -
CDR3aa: CATSEGDRRYGYTF
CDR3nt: TGTGCCACCAGTGAAGGGGACAGGAGGTATGGCTACACCTTC

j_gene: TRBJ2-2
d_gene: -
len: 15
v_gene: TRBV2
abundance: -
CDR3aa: CASSETRGLGRELFF
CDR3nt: TGTGCCAGCAGTGAAACAAGGGGCCTTGGACGGGAGCTGTTTTTT

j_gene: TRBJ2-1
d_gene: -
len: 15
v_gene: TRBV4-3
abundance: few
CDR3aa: CASSQEGTPYNEQFF
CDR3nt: TGCGCCAGCAGCCAAGAAGGGACACCCTACAATGAGCAGTTCTTC

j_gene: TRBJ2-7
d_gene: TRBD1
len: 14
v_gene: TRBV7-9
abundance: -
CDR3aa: CASSSGQGRYEQYF
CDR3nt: TGTGCCAGCAGCTCCGGACAGGGACGTTACGAGCAGTACTTC

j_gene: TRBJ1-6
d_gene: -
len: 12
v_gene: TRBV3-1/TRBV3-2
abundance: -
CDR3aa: CASSQRNSPLHF
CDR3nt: TGTGCCAGCAGCCAACGGAATTCACCCCTCCACTTT

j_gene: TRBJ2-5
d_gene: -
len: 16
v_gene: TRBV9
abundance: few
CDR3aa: CASSVGVGGGEETQYF
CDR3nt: TGTGCCAGCAGCGTAGGGGTCGGCGGGGGCGAAGAGACCCAGTACTTC

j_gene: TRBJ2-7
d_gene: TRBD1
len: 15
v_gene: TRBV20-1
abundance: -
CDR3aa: CSAIDQRTGLHEQYF
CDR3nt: TGCAGTGCTATTGATCAACGGACAGGGCTCCACGAGCAGTACTTC

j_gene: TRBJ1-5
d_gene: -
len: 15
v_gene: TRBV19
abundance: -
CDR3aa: CASSRSRDSNQPQHF
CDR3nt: TGTGCCAGTAGTAGGTCCCGGGATAGCAATCAGCCCCAGCATTTT

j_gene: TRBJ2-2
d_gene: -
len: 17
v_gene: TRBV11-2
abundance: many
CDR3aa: CASSSIADILNTGELFF
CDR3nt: TGTGCCAGCAGCTCTATCGCGGACATACTGAACACCGGGGAGCTGTTTTTT

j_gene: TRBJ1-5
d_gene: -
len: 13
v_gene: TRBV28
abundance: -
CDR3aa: CASSPASNQPQHF
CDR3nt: TGTGCCAGCAGTCCTGCGAGCAATCAGCCCCAGCATTTT

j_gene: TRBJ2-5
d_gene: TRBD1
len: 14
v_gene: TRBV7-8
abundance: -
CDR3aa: CASSLGTGQETQYF
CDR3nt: TGTGCCAGCAGCCTCGGGACAGGCCAAGAGACCCAGTACTTC

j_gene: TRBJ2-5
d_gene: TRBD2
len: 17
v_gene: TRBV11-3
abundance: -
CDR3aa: CASSEGLAGGTQETQYF
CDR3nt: TGTGCCAGCAGCGAGGGACTAGCGGGGGGAACACAAGAGACCCAGTACTTC

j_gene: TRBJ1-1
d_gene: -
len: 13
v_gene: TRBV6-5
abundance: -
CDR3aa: CASSYSYLGGAFF
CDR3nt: TGTGCCAGCAGTTACTCGTATCTGGGGGGAGCTTTCTTT

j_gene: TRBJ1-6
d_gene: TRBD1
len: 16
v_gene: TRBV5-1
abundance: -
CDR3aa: CASSLGQGGGDSPLHF
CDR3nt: TGCGCCAGCAGCTTGGGACAGGGTGGGGGTGATTCACCCCTCCACTTT

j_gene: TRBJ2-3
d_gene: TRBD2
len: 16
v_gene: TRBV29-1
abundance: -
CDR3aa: CSVEEARAGNTDTQYF
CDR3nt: TGCAGCGTTGAAGAGGCACGAGCGGGGAACACAGATACGCAGTATTTT

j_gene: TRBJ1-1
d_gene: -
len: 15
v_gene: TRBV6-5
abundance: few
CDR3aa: CASSYLTRLNTEAFF
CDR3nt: TGTGCCAGCAGTTACCTGACAAGGTTGAACACTGAAGCTTTCTTT

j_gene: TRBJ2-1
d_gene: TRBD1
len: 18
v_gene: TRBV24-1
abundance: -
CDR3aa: CATSDSRPGTGGYNEQFF
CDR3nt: TGTGCCACCAGTGATTCGAGACCGGGGACAGGGGGCTACAATGAGCAGTTCTTC

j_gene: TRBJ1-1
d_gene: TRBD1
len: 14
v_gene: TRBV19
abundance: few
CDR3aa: CASSPDRVPTEAFF
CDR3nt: TGTGCCAGTAGTCCGGACAGGGTGCCCACTGAAGCTTTCTTT

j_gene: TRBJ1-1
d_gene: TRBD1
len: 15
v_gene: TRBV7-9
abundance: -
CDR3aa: CASSSGDRVGSEAFF
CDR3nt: TGTGCCAGCAGCTCCGGGGACAGGGTTGGCTCTGAAGCTTTCTTT

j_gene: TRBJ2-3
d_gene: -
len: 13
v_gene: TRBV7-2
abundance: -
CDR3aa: CASGTFLEDTQYF
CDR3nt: TGTGCCAGCGGGACATTCTTAGAGGATACGCAGTATTTT